A single sample gave rise to the 20 T cell receptor beta chains below, sequenced in a study of T-cell memory formation after mild COVID-19. TCRdb reanalysed the 5' RACE reads using MiXCR and keeps one entry per CDR3 protein. The top ten clones hold approximately 12% of a sample with around 370,000 distinct CDR3 sequences, under 25% of them seen once. The sample taken for sequencing was PBMCs or a T cell subset sorted from them (not recorded which). These receptors were obtained from an adult woman who had mild COVID-19 (a few samples of this study predate the infection). Cell type and time point are not known.

The chain uses TRBV27 and TRBJ2-1; D not resolved. The CDR3 has 17 residues. Germline CDR1 MNHEY, CDR2 SMNVEV (reference sequence). Deletions cut 6 bases from V and 3 bases from J, with 21 bases between. Here the CDR3 DNA reads TGTGCCAGCAGACTCTCAGTTGGGGTAATAAGCTACAATGAGCAGTTCTTC. Translating it yields CASRLSVGVISYNEQFF.

This clonotype was observed many times. The rearrangement uses TRBV7-2 and TRBJ2-5; D is unresolved. The V gene's germline CDR1 is SGHTA and CDR2 FQGNSA. V gave up 1 base and J gave up 5 bases, with 8 bases separating them. The CDR3 sequence is 13 residues long. CDR3: CASSLVGLETQYF. The CDR3 nucleotides read TGTGCCAGCAGCTTAGTTGGGCTTGAGACCCAGTACTTC.

This clonotype was detected ten times or more. V and J are TRBV3-1 and TRBJ2-7, with 12 nucleotides matching TRBD2. There are 16 residues in the CDR3. V lost 4 bases, J lost 2 bases, and 6 bases stayed unmatched. The germline gives CDR1 LGHDT, CDR2 YNNKEL (reference sequence). The CDR3 DNA reads TGTGCCAGCAGCCCCGGACTAGCGGGGTCCACCTACGAGCAGTACTTC. This translates into CASSPGLAGSTYEQYF.

This clonotype was recorded a few times. The DNA for the CDR3 is TGCGCCAGCAGCCCTAGGACAGGGGATGGCTACACCTTC. Its translation is CASSPRTGDGYTF. This chain joins TRBV5-1 and TRBJ1-2, with 9 bases lining up with TRBD1. The germline V gene encodes CDR1 SGHRS and CDR2 YFSETQ. Trimming at V came to 4 bases and at J to 6 bases, leaving 4 bases not matched to a gene. The CDR3 consists of 13 residues.

The chain has TRBV25-1 and TRBJ1-1, with a weak D call TRBD1 (5 bases). V shed 1 base and J shed 0 bases, with 9 bases lying between them. The CDR3 consists of 15 residues. From germline, CDR1 is MGHDK and CDR2 SYGVNS. The CDR3 loop is CASSESKGLNTEAFF. DNA of the CDR3: TGTGCCAGCAGTGAATCAAAGGGGTTGAACACTGAAGCTTTCTTT. The variable domain in full, with the rest retrieved from reference TRBV25-1 and TRBJ1-1, is EADIYQTPRYLVIGTGKKITLECSQTMGHDKMYWYQQDPGMELHLIHYSYGVNSTEKGDLSSESTVSRIRTEHFPLTLESARPSHTSQYLCASSESKGLNTEAFFGQGTRLTVV.

V is TRBV7-6 and J is TRBJ2-7; 9 bases fit TRBD1. CDR3 length equals 15 residues. CDR1 and CDR2 from the germline V gene are SGHVS and FNYEAQ. V was pared by 2 bases and J by 3 bases, with 5 bases of the junction left unmatched. The CDR3 loop reads CASSLRTGGFYEQYF. The CDR3 DNA follows: TGTGCCAGCAGCTTAAGAACAGGGGGCTTCTACGAGCAGTACTTC.

This clonotype showed up just a few times. The J gene is TRBJ2-1, the V gene TRBV7-8; 7 bases are a match to TRBD2. V lost 5 bases, J lost 16 bases, and 11 bases stayed unmatched. The CDR3 runs to 12 residues. The V gene's germline CDR1 is SGHVS and CDR2 FQNEAQ. This CDR3 reads CASSPVAGRPFF. The CDR3 region has the DNA TGTGCCAGCAGCCCCGTTGCCGGGAGGCCTTTCTTC.

This chain joins TRBV7-9 and TRBJ2-7; 7 bases match TRBD1. The CDR3 contains 13 residues. With 5 bases clipped from V and 6 bases from J, the junction kept 7 bases outside the gene matches. Germline-derived CDR1 and CDR2 are SEHNR and FQNEAQ (reference sequence). This chain's CDR3 is CASSARQGSEQYF. For the CDR3, the DNA is TGTGCCAGCAGCGCCAGACAGGGATCCGAGCAGTACTTC.

The chain recombines TRBV29-1 with TRBJ1-4, with D tentatively TRBD1 (6 bases). V lost 6 bases and J lost 3, with 17 bases in between. The CDR3 is made up of 15 amino acids. CDR1 is SQVTM, CDR2 ANQGSEA, per germline. CDR3 DNA sequence: TGCAGCGTCCGACGGGGGGCTGTCGCTAATGAAAAACTGTTTTTT. This encodes CSVRRGAVANEKLFF.

This clonotype was seen many times. The V call is TRBV4-1, the J call TRBJ1-1; D remains ambiguous. V shed 1 base and J shed 1 base, with 16 bases lying between them. This CDR3 is 17 amino acids long. Germline CDR1 reads MGHRA; CDR2 reads YSYEKL. CDR3 nucleotides: TGCGCCAGCAGCCAAGGGAAAGGCGGACGGAAGAACACTGAAGCTTTCTTT. Its translation is CASSQGKGGRKNTEAFF.

The chain links TRBV6-2 or TRBV6-3 to TRBJ2-7; D possibly corresponds to TRBD2 (5 bases). Trimming shortened V by 7 bases and J by 10 bases, and 8 bases separated the two germline ends. Germline loops: CDR1 MNHEY, CDR2 SVGEGT. The CDR3 contains 9 residues. The CDR3 here is CASTGRQYF. DNA for the CDR3: TGTGCCAGCACGGGAAGACAGTACTTC.

The sample holds a few counts of this clonotype. This chain connects TRBV20-1 to TRBJ2-7, with D maybe TRBD1 (6 bases). The CDR3 runs 14 residues. CDR1 DFQATT and CDR2 SNEGSKA come from the germline V gene (reference sequence). The V end was cut by 5 bases, the J end by 2 bases, with 16 bases between. CDR3 sequence (DNA): TGCAGTGCTGGTTGGGACACAGTAACCTACGAGCAGTACTTC. Encoded protein: CSAGWDTVTYEQYF.

A few counts support this clonotype. The chain recombines TRBV19 with TRBJ2-1; 11 bases match TRBD2. This CDR3 has 14 amino acids. Losses at the gene ends were 5 bases for V and 12 bases for J; bases not matched to a gene: 9. Per the germline V gene, CDR1 is LNHDA and CDR2 is SQIVND (reference sequence). CDR3 region: CASSGSGRAEGQFF. The CDR3 DNA sequence: TGTGCCAGTAGTGGTAGCGGGAGGGCCGAAGGGCAGTTCTTC.

The chain employs TRBV6-2 or TRBV6-3 and TRBJ2-7, with TRBD2 as a possible D gene (6 bases). Trimming removed 6 bases at V and 2 bases at J, with 20 bases between. CDR3 length: 16 residues. Germline V gives CDR1 MNHEY, CDR2 SVGEGT. The CDR3 spells CASSDAPGATPYEQYF. CDR3 sequence (DNA): TGTGCCAGCAGCGACGCCCCGGGAGCGACACCCTACGAGCAGTACTTC.

This clonotype was detected only a few times. The gene calls are TRBV4-3 and TRBJ1-1; a possible D gene is TRBD1 (5 bases). Per germline, CDR1 LGHNA and CDR2 YSLEER. Trimming cost V 6 bases and J 0 bases, with 17 bases left between them. This CDR3 has 16 residues. The CDR3 protein is CASSSPAGDMNTEAFF. The CDR3 DNA follows: TGCGCCAGCAGTTCTCCGGCGGGGGATATGAACACTGAAGCTTTCTTT.

The chain joins TRBV29-1 to TRBJ2-1; D remains unclear. This CDR3 has 12 residues. The V and J ends lost 3 bases and 7 bases respectively, with 10 bases between them. Germline loops: CDR1 SQVTM, CDR2 ANQGSEA. The CDR3: CSVEPIGNEQFF. CDR3 DNA sequence: TGCAGCGTTGAGCCAATTGGGAATGAGCAGTTCTTC.

The table lists this clonotype with a count of one. CDR3 residues: CASSLYPDSAGGYTF. In DNA, the CDR3 is TGTGCCAGCTCACTCTATCCCGACTCCGCTGGGGGCTACACCTTC. J is TRBJ1-2 and V is TRBV18; the D is unclear. Germline values: CDR1 KGHSH, CDR2 LQKENI. The CDR3 length is 15 residues. The V end lost 4 bases, the J end lost 8 bases, and 20 bases lay between the germline ends.

The sample holds many counts of this clonotype. This chain links TRBV19 with TRBJ2-7; 7 bases agree with TRBD2. V shed 11 bases and J 2 bases; nucleotides not matched to a gene: 9. CDR3 length equals 13 residues. The germline CDR1 and CDR2 sequences are LNHDA and SQIVND (reference sequence). The DNA for the CDR3 is TGTGCCTCAGCCTCGGGGGGAACCTACGAGCAGTACTTC. Its translation: CASASGGTYEQYF.

The chain uses TRBV7-3 and TRBJ2-3, with D hard to call. This CDR3 is 15 amino acids long. Trimming took off 1 base at V and 5 bases at J, with 13 bases between the two ends. CDR1 and CDR2 (germline): SGHTA, FQGTGA. The CDR3 DNA reads TGTGCCAGCAGCTTAATGGGGTTAGCAGTAGATACGCAGTATTTT. This translates into CASSLMGLAVDTQYF.

This chain connects TRBV9 to TRBJ2-4; 15 positions agree with TRBD2. Germline values: CDR1 SGDLS, CDR2 YYNGEE. The CDR3 covers 16 residues. V was pared by 3 bases and J by 7 bases, with 5 bases of the junction left unmatched. The CDR3 spells CASSGEGTSGRNIQYF. The CDR3 nucleotides are TGTGCCAGCAGCGGGGAAGGGACTAGCGGGAGGAACATTCAGTACTTC. Using reference TRBV9 and TRBJ2-4 for the parts outside the CDR3, the full variable domain is DSGVTQTPKHLITATGQRVTLRCSPRSGDLSVYWYQQSLDQGLQFLIQYYNGEERAKGNILERFSAQQFPDLHSELNLSSLELGDSALYFCASSGEGTSGRNIQYFGAGTRLSVL.